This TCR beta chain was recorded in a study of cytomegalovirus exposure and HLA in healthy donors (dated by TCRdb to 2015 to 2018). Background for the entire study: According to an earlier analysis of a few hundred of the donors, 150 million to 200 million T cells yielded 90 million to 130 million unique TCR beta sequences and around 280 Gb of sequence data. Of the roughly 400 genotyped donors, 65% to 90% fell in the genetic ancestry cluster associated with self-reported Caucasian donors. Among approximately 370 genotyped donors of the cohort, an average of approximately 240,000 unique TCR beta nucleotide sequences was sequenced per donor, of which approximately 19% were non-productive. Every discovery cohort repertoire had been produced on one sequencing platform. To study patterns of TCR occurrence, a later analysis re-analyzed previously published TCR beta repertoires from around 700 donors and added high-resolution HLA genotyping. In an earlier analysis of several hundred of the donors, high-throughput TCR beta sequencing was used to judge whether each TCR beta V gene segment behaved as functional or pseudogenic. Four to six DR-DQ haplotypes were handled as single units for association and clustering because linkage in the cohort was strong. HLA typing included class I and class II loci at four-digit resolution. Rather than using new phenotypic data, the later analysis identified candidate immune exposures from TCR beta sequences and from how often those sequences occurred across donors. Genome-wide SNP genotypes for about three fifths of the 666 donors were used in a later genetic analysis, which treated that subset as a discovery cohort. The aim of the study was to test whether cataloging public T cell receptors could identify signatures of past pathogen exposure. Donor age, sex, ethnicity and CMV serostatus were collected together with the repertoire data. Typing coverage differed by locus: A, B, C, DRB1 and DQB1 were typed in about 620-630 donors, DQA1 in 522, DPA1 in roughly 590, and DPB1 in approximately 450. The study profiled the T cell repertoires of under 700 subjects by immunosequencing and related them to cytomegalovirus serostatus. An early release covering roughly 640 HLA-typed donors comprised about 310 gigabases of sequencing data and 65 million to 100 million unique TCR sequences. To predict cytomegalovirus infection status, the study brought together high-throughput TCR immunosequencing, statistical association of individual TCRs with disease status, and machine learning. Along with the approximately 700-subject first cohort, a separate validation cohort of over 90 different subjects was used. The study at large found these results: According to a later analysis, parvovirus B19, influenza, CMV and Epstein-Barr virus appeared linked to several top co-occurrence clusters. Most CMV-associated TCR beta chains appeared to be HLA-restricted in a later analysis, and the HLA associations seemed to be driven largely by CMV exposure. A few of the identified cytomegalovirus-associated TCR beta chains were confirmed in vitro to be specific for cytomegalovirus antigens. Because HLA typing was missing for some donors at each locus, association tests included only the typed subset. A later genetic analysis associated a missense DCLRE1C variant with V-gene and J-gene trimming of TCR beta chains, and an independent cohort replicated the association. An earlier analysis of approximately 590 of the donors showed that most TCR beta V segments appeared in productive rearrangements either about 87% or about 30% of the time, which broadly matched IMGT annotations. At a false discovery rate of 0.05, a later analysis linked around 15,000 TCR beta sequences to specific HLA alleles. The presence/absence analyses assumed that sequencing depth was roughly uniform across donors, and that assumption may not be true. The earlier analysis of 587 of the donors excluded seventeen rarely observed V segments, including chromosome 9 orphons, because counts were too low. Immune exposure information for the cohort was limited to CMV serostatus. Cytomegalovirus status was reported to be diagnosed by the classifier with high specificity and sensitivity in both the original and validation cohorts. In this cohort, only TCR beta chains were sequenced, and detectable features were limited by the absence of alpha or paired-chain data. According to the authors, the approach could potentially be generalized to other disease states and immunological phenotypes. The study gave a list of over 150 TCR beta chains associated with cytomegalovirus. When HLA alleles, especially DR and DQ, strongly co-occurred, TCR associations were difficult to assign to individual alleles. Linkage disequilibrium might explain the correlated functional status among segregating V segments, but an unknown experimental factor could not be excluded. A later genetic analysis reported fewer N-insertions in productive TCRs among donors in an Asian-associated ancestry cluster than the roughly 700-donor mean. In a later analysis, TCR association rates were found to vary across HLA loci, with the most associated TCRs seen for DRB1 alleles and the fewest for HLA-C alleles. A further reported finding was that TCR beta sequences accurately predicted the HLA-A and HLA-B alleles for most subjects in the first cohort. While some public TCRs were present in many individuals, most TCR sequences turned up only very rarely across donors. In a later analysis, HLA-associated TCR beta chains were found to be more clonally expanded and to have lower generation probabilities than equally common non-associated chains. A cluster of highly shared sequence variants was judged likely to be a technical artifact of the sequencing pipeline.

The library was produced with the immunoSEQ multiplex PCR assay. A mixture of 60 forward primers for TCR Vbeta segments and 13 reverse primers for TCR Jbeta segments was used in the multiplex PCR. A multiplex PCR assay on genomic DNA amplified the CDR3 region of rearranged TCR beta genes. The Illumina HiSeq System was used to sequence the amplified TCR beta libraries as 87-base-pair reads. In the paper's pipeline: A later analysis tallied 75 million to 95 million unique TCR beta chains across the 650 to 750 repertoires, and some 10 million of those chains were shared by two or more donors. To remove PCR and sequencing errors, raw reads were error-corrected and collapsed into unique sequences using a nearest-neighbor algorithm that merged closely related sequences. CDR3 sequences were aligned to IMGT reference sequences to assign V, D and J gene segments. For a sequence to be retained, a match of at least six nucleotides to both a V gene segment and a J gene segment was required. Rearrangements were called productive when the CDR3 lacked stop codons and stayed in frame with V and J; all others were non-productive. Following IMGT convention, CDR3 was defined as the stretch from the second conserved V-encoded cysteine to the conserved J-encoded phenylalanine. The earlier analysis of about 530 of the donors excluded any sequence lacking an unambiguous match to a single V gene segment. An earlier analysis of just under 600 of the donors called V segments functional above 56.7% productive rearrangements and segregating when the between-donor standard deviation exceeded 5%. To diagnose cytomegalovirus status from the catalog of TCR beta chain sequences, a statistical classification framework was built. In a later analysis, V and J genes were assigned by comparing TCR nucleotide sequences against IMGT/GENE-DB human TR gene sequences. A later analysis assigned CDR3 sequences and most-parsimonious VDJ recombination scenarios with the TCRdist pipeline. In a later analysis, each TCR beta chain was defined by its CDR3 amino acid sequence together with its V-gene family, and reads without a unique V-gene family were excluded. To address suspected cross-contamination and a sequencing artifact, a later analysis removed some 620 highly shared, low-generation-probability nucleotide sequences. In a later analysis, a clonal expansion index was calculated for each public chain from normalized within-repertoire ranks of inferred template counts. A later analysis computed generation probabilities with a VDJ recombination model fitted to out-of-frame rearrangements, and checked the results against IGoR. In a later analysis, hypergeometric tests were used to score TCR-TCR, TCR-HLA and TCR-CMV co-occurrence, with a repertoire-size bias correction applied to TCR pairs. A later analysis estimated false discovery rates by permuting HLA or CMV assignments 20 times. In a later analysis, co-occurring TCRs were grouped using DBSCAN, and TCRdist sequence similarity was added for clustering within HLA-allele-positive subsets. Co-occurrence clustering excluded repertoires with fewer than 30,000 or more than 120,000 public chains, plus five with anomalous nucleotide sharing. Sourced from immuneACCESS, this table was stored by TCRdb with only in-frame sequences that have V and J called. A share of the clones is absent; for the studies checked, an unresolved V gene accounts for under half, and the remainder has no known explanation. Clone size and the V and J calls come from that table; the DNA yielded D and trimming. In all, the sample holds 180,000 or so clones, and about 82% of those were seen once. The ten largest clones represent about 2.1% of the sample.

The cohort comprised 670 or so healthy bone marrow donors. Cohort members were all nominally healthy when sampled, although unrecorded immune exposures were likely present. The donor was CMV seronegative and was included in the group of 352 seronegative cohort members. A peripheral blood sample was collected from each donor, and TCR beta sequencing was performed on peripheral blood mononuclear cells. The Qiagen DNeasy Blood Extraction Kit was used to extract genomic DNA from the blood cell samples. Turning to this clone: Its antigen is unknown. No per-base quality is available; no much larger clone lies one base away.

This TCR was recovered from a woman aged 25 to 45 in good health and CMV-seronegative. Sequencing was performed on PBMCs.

The sequenced DNA is TGTGCCAGTGTTGTTGGGTCCCGAGGCGCCGAGCAGTACTTC. This codes for CASVVGSRGAEQYF. The V gene is TRBV2 and the J gene is TRBJ2-7; no confident D gene assignment can be made. CDR1 and CDR2, looked up from the germline V gene, are SNHLY and FYNNEI. The CDR3 covers 14 residues, taking in both the cysteine and the phenylalanine. CDR3 DNA is the only sequence kept; it has 42 bases, read in frame from the first base. Trimming takes 9 bases from V and 6 bases from J, and the germline ends sit 21 bases apart.